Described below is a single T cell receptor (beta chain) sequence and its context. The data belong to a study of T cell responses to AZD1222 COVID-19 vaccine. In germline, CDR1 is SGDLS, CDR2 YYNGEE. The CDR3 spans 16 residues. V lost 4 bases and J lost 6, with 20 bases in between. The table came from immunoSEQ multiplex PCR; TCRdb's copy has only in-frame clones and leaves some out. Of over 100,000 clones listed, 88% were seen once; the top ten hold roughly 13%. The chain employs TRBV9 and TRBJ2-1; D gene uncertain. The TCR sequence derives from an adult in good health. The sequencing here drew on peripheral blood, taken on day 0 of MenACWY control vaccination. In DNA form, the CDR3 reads TGTGCCAGCAGCCGAACCTTACTCTTGACAAGCAATGAGCAGTTCTTC. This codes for CASSRTLLLTSNEQFF.